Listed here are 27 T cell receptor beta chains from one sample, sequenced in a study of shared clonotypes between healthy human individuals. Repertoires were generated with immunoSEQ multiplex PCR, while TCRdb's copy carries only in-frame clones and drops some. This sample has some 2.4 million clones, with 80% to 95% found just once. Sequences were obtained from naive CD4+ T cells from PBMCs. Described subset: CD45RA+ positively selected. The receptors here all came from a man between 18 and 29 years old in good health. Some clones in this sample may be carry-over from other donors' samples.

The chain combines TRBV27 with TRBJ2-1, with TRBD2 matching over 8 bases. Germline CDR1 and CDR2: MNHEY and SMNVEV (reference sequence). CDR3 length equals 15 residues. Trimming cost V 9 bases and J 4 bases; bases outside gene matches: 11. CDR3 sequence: CASTKAGALYNEQFF. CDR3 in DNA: TGTGCCAGTACAAAAGCGGGAGCCCTATACAATGAGCAGTTCTTC.

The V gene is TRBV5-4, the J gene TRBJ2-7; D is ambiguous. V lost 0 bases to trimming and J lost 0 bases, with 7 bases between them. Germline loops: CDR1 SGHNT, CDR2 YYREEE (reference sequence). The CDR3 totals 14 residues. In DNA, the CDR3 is TGTGCCAGCAGCTTGGACGGGCTCTCCTACGAGCAGTACTTC. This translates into CASSLDGLSYEQYF.

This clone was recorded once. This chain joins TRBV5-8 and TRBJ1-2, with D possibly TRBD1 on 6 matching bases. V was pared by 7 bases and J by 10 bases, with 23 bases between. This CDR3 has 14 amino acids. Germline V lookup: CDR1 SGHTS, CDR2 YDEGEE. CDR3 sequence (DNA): TGTGCCAGCGTGGTCGGGGGCGAGGCTTATAACTACACCTTC. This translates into CASVVGGEAYNYTF.

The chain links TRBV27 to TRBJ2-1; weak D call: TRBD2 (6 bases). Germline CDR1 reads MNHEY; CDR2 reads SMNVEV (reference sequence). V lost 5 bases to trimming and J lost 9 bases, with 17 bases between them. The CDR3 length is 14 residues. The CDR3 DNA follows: TGTGCCAGCAGTGTGGGGCACCCCGGGAGTGAGCAGTTCTTC. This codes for CASSVGHPGSEQFF.

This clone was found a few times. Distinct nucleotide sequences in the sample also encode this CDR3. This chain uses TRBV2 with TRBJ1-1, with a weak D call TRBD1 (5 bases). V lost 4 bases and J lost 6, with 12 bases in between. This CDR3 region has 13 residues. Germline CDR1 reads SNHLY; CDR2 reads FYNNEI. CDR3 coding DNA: TGTGCCAGCAGTGCCCAGGGTGGCGCTGAAGCTTTCTTT. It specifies CASSAQGGAEAFF. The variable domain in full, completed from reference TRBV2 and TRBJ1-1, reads EPEVTQTPSHQVTQMGQEVILRCVPISNHLYFYWYRQILGQKVEFLVSFYNNEISEKSEIFDDQFSVERPDGSNFTLKIRSTKLEDSAMYFCASSAQGGAEAFFGQGTRLTVV.

The CDR3 spells CASNPAGGPYNEQFF. As DNA, the CDR3 is TGTGCCAGCAACCCAGCGGGAGGCCCCTACAATGAGCAGTTCTTC. V gene TRBV6-6 combines with J gene TRBJ2-1, with 9 bases that match TRBD2. The CDR3 has 15 amino acids. The germline gives CDR1 MNHNY, CDR2 SVGAGI (reference sequence). With 7 bases clipped from V and 2 bases from J, the junction kept 6 bases outside the gene matches.

The CDR3 here is CASRDTDRGLNEQFF. DNA of the CDR3: TGTGCCAGCAGGGATACGGACAGGGGACTCAATGAGCAGTTCTTC. The chain links TRBV6-1 to TRBJ2-1; 9 bases are shared with TRBD1. V lost 6 bases to trimming and J lost 6 bases; unmatched junction nucleotides: 9. Germline loops: CDR1 MNHNS, CDR2 SASEGT. This CDR3 is 15 amino acids long.

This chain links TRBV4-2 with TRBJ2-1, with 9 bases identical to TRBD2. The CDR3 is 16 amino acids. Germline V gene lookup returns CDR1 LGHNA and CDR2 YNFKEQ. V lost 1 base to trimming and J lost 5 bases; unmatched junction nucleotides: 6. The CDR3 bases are TGTGCCAGCAGCCAAGTTCACCTAGCGGGAAACAATGAGCAGTTCTTC. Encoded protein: CASSQVHLAGNNEQFF.

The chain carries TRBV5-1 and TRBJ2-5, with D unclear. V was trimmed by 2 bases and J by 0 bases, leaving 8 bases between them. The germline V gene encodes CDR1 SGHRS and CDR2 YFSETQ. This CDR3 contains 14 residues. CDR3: CASSFTSNQETQYF. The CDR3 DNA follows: TGCGCCAGCAGCTTTACGAGTAACCAAGAGACCCAGTACTTC.

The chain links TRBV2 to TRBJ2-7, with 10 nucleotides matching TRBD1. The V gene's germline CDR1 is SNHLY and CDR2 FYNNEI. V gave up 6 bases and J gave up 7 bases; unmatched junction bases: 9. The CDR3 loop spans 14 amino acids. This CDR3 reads CASRDRTGGGEQYF. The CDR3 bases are TGTGCCAGCAGGGACCGGACAGGGGGTGGGGAGCAGTACTTC.

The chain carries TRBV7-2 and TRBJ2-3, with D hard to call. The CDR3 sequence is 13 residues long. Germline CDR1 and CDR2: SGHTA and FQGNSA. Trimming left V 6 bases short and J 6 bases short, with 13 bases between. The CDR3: CASSRETGDTQYF. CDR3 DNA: TGTGCCAGCAGTCGCGAAACTGGGGATACGCAGTATTTT.

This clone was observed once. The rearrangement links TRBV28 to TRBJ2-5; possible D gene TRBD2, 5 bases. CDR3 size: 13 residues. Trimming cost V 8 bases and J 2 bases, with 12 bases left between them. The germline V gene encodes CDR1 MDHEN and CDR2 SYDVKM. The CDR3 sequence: CASRRTPQETQYF. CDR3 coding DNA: TGTGCCAGCCGGAGGACTCCGCAAGAGACCCAGTACTTC.

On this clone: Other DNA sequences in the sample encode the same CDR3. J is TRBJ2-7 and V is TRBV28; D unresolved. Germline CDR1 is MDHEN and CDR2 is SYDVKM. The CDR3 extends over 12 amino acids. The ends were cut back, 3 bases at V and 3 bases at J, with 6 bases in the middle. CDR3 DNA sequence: TGTGCCAGCAGTTTTTCTGTCTACGAGCAGTACTTC. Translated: CASSFSVYEQYF.

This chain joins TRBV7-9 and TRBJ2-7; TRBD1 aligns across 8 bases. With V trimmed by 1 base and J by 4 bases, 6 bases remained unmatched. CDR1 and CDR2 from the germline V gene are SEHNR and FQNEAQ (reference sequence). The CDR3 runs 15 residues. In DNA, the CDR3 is TGTGCCAGCAGCTTAGAGGGTCACAGGGGGTACGAGCAGTACTTC. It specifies CASSLEGHRGYEQYF.

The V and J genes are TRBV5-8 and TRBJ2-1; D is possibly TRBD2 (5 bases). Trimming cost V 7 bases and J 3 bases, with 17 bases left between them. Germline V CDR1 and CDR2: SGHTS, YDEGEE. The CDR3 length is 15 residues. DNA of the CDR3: TGTGCCAGCCCCCTTCGTGGGAGCAGCTACAATGAGCAGTTCTTC. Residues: CASPLRGSSYNEQFF. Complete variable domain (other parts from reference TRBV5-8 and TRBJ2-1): EAGVTQSPTHLIKTRGQQATLRCSPISGHTSVYWYQQALGLGLQFLLWYDEGEERNRGNFPPRFSGRQFPNYSSELNVNALELEDSALYLCASPLRGSSYNEQFFGPGTRLTVL.

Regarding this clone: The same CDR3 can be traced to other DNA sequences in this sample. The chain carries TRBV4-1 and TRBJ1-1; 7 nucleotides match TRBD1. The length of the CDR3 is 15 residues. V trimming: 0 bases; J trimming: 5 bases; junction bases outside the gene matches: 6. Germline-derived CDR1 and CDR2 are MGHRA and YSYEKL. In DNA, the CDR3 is TGCGCCAGCAGCCAAGATCCACAGGGGAGGACTGAAGCTTTCTTT. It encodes CASSQDPQGRTEAFF.

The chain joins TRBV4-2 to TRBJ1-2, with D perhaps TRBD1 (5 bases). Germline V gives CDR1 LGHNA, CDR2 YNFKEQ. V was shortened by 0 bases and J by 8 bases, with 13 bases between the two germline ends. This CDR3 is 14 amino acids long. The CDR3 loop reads CASSQEGSGLGYTF. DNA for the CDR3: TGTGCCAGCAGCCAAGAGGGATCAGGGTTAGGCTACACCTTC.

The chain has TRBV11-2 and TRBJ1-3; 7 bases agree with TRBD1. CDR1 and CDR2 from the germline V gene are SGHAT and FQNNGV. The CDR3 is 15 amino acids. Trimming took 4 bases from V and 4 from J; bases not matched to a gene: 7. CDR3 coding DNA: TGTGCCAGCAGCTCTTTTACAGGGGCCGGAAACACCATATATTTT. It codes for CASSSFTGAGNTIYF.

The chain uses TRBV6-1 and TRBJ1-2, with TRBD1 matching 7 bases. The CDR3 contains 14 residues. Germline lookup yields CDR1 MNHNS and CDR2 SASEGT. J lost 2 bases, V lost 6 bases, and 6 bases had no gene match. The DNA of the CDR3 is TGTGCCAGCAGGGTCCGGGACAGCAACTATGGCTACACCTTC. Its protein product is CASRVRDSNYGYTF.

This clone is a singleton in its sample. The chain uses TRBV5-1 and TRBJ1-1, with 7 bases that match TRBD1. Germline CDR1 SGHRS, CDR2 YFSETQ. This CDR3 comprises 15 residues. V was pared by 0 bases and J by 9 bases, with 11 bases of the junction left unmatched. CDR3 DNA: TGCGCCAGCAGCTTGGATCCTGAGGGGGCGCTAAAAGCTTTCTTT. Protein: CASSLDPEGALKAFF.

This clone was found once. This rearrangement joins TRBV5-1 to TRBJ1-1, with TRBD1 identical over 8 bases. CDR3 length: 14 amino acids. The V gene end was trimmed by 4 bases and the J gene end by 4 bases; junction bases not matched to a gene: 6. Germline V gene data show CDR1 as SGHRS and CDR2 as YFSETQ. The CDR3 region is CASSVQGAGTEAFF. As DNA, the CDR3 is TGCGCCAGCAGCGTGCAGGGGGCCGGCACTGAAGCTTTCTTT. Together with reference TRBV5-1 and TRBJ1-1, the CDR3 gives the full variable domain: KAGVTQTPRYLIKTRGQQVTLSCSPISGHRSVSWYQQTPGQGLQFLFEYFSETQRNKGNFPGRFSGRQFSNSRSEMNVSTLELGDSALYLCASSVQGAGTEAFFGQGTRLTVV.

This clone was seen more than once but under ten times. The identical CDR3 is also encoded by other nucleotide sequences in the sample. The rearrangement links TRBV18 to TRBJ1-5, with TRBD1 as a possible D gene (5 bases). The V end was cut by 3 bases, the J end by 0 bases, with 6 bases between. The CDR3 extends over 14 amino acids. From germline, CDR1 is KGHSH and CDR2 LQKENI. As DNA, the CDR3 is TGTGCCAGCTCACCGACAGATAGCAATCAGCCCCAGCATTTT. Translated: CASSPTDSNQPQHF. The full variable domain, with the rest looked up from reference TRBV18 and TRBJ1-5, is NAGVMQNPRHLVRRRGQEARLRCSPMKGHSHVYWYRQLPEEGLKFMVYLQKENIIDESGMPKERFSAEFPKEGPSILRIQQVVRGDSAAYFCASSPTDSNQPQHFGDGTRLSIL.

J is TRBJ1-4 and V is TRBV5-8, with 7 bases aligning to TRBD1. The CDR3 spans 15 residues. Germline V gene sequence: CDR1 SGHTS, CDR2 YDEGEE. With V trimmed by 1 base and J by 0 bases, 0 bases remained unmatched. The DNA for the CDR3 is TGTGCCAGCAGCTTGACAGGGGCAACTAATGAAAAACTGTTTTTT. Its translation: CASSLTGATNEKLFF.

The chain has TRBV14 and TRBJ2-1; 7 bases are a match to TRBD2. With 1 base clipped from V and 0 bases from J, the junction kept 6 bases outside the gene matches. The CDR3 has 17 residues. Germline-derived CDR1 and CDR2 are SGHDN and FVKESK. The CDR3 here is CASSQVRLASSYNEQFF. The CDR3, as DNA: TGTGCCAGCAGCCAAGTTCGACTAGCCAGCTCCTACAATGAGCAGTTCTTC.

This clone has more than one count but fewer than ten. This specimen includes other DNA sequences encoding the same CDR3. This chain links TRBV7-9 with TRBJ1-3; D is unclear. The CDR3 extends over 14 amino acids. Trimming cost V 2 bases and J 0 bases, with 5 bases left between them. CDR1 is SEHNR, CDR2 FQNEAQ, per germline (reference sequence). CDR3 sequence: CASSLLGSGNTIYF. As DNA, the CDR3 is TGTGCCAGCAGCTTACTTGGCTCTGGAAACACCATATATTTT.

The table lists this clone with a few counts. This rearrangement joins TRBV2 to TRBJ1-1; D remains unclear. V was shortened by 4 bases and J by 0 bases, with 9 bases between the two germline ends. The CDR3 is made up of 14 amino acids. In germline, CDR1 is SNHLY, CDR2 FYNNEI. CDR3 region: CASSAEIVNTEAFF. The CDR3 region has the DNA TGTGCCAGCAGTGCGGAGATAGTGAACACTGAAGCTTTCTTT. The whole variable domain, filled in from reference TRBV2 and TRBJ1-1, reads EPEVTQTPSHQVTQMGQEVILRCVPISNHLYFYWYRQILGQKVEFLVSFYNNEISEKSEIFDDQFSVERPDGSNFTLKIRSTKLEDSAMYFCASSAEIVNTEAFFGQGTRLTVV.

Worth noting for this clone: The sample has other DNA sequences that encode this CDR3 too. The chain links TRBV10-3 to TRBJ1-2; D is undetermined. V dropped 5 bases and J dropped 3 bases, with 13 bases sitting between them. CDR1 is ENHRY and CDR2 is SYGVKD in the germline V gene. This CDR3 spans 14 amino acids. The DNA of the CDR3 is TGTGCCATCAGTAGGACGGGAATAGACTATGGCTACACCTTC. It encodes CAISRTGIDYGYTF.